The 25 T cell receptor beta chains in this list originate from one sample, sequenced in a study of T cell responses to AZD1222 COVID-19 vaccine. Using immunoSEQ multiplex PCR, the repertoire was profiled, and TCRdb retains in-frame clones only, with some absent. This sample has about 140,000 clones, with around 90% found just once. Specimen: peripheral blood, collected on day 0 of AZD1222 vaccination. The receptors derive from an adult in good health.

This chain uses TRBV7-2 with TRBJ1-1; 9 bases are shared with TRBD1. CDR3 length: 16 amino acids. The ends lost 5 bases at V and 0 bases at J; junction bases unmatched: 7. CDR1 and CDR2 from the germline V gene are SGHTA and FQGNSA. The CDR3 reads CASSITGGPMNTEAFF. The CDR3 DNA sequence: TGTGCCAGCAGCATAACAGGGGGCCCAATGAACACTGAAGCTTTCTTT.

The chain is built from TRBV25-1 and TRBJ2-2, with D possibly matching TRBD1 (5 bases). V was shortened by 2 bases and J by 5 bases, with 9 bases between the two germline ends. The CDR3 totals 14 residues. Germline values: CDR1 MGHDK, CDR2 SYGVNS. The CDR3 sequence: CASSEQGFTGELFF. CDR3 DNA sequence: TGTGCCAGCAGTGAACAGGGATTTACCGGGGAGCTGTTTTTT.

This clone has only one observation. The rearrangement links TRBV4-3 to TRBJ1-1; 9 bases fit TRBD1. CDR1 LGHNA and CDR2 YSLEER come from the germline V gene. The CDR3 runs to 17 residues. Losses at the gene ends were 0 bases for V and 4 bases for J; bases not matched to a gene: 9. The CDR3 spells CASSQDPTGGSFTEAFF. CDR3 nucleotides: TGCGCCAGCAGCCAAGATCCGACAGGGGGTTCGTTCACTGAAGCTTTCTTT.

This chain links TRBV7-3 with TRBJ2-1; D may match TRBD1 or TRBD2 (5 bases each). The CDR3 consists of 14 residues. The germline V gene has CDR1 SGHTA and CDR2 FQGTGA. V lost 5 bases and J lost 7, with 15 bases in between. The CDR3 DNA sequence: TGTGCCAGCAGCCCCCTCGGGGCAGCGAATGAGCAGTTCTTC. This sequence encodes CASSPLGAANEQFF. Full variable domain (remainder filled in from reference TRBV7-3 and TRBJ2-1): GAGVSQTPSNKVTEKGKYVELRCDPISGHTALYWYRQSLGQGPEFLIYFQGTGAADDSGLPNDRFFAVRPEGSVSTLKIQRTERGDSAVYLCASSPLGAANEQFFGPGTRLTVL.

This clone was seen a single time. The chain uses TRBV7-9 and TRBJ2-2, with D perhaps given as TRBD1 or TRBD2 (5 bases each). The CDR3 is made up of 19 amino acids. Germline-derived CDR1 and CDR2 are SEHNR and FQNEAQ (reference sequence). The ends were cut back, 2 bases at V and 4 bases at J, with 23 bases in the middle. CDR3 sequence (DNA): TGTGCCAGCAGCTTATTTACTTCTATCGGCAGGGCGGGCACCGGGGAGCTGTTTTTT. Amino acids: CASSLFTSIGRAGTGELFF.

The chain is built from TRBV5-1 and TRBJ2-1, with D perhaps matching TRBD1 (6 bases). The CDR3 is made up of 14 amino acids. The germline V and J ends were trimmed by 0 bases and 10 bases, with 14 bases remaining between them. The germline V gene encodes CDR1 SGHRS and CDR2 YFSETQ. The CDR3 reads CASSLAWAQGEQFF. CDR3 DNA: TGCGCCAGCAGCTTGGCTTGGGCCCAGGGGGAGCAGTTCTTC.

This clone was observed a handful of times. The chain combines TRBV4-1 with TRBJ1-1; no clear D. V lost 1 base and J lost 11, with 23 bases in between. The CDR3 consists of 16 residues. The germline CDR1 and CDR2 sequences are MGHRA and YSYEKL. The CDR3 reads CASSQVRIRTLFGAFF. CDR3 coding DNA: TGCGCCAGCAGCCAAGTGAGAATACGGACCCTCTTTGGGGCTTTCTTT.

DNA for the CDR3: TGCGCCAGCAGCTTGGTGGCAGGGAAATACTACGAGCAGTACTTC. Amino acid sequence: CASSLVAGKYYEQYF. This rearrangement joins TRBV5-1 to TRBJ2-7, with a possible D match to TRBD1 (5 bases). The length of the CDR3 is 15 residues. V gave up 0 bases and J gave up 3 bases, with 13 bases separating them. Germline CDR1 and CDR2: SGHRS and YFSETQ. Filled out from reference TRBV5-1 and TRBJ2-7, the complete variable domain reads KAGVTQTPRYLIKTRGQQVTLSCSPISGHRSVSWYQQTPGQGLQFLFEYFSETQRNKGNFPGRFSGRQFSNSRSEMNVSTLELGDSALYLCASSLVAGKYYEQYFGPGTRLTVT.

The chain has TRBV6-5 and TRBJ1-5; tentative D call: TRBD1 (5 bases). The CDR3 sequence is 14 residues long. Trimming removed 9 bases at V and 5 bases at J, with 17 bases between. CDR1 and CDR2 from the germline V gene are MNHEY and SVGAGI. This chain's CDR3 is CASDRERGYQPQHF. DNA of the CDR3: TGTGCCAGTGACCGGGAGAGGGGCTATCAGCCCCAGCATTTT.

The chain combines TRBV4-3 with TRBJ2-1; D tentatively fits TRBD1 or TRBD2 (5 bases each). Trimming removed 0 bases at V and 6 bases at J, with 18 bases between. CDR1 and CDR2 (germline): LGHNA, YSLEER. This CDR3 contains 17 residues. The CDR3 DNA sequence: TGCGCCAGCAGCCAAGATTATGGGACCCTAGGGGTCAATGAGCAGTTCTTC. It codes for CASSQDYGTLGVNEQFF.

V and J are TRBV19 and TRBJ1-2; 8 bases fit TRBD1. Germline V gives CDR1 LNHDA, CDR2 SQIVND (reference sequence). CDR3 length: 14 amino acids. Trimming cost V 1 base and J 7 bases; bases outside gene matches: 5. CDR3 region: CASSIVRGQGGYTF. Here the CDR3 DNA reads TGTGCCAGTAGTATAGTCAGGGGGCAGGGTGGCTACACCTTC.

J is TRBJ2-7 and V is TRBV10-3; a possible D gene is TRBD1 (6 bases). CDR3 size: 11 residues. Germline V lookup: CDR1 ENHRY, CDR2 SYGVKD. V lost 3 bases, J lost 13 bases, and 13 bases lay in between. The CDR3 sequence is CAISEDRKPYF. Written as DNA, the CDR3 is TGTGCCATCAGTGAAGACAGGAAACCTTACTTC.

This clone was found a few times. The chain has TRBV6-5 and TRBJ1-5; D perhaps matches TRBD1 (6 bases). The CDR3 covers 15 residues. The germline V gene encodes CDR1 MNHEY and CDR2 SVGAGI. The germline V and J ends were trimmed by 0 bases and 2 bases, with 8 bases remaining between them. DNA for the CDR3: TGTGCCAGCAGTTACTCAGGGGGACGCAATCAGCCCCAGCATTTT. Protein: CASSYSGGRNQPQHF.

The chain combines TRBV19 with TRBJ2-7; D gene unclear. V dropped 3 bases and J dropped 3 bases, with 15 bases sitting between them. CDR1 LNHDA and CDR2 SQIVND come from the germline V gene (reference sequence). The CDR3 length is 15 residues. The CDR3 is CASSMRRQENYEQYF. The DNA for the CDR3 is TGTGCCAGTAGTATGCGGCGGCAGGAAAACTACGAGCAGTACTTC.

The rearrangement links TRBV11-1 to TRBJ2-7; 7 bases align to TRBD2. CDR3 size: 14 residues. Germline V gene lookup returns CDR1 SGHAT and CDR2 FQDESV (reference sequence). Trimming cost V 7 bases and J 2 bases; bases outside gene matches: 8. The CDR3 reads CASTDGGTPYEQYF. The CDR3 coding sequence is TGTGCCAGCACCGACGGGGGGACCCCCTACGAGCAGTACTTC. Using reference TRBV11-1 and TRBJ2-7 for the parts outside the CDR3, the full variable domain is EAEVAQSPRYKITEKSQAVAFWCDPISGHATLYWYRQILGQGPELLVQFQDESVVDDSQLPKDRFSAERLKGVDSTLKIQPAELGDSAMYLCASTDGGTPYEQYFGPGTRLTVT.

This chain uses TRBV27 with TRBJ2-7; a possible D gene is TRBD2 (6 bases). Between the trimmed V and J ends, which lost 2 bases and 2 bases, there was a span of 22 bases. The V gene's germline CDR1 is MNHEY and CDR2 SMNVEV (reference sequence). The CDR3 totals 18 residues. CDR3 DNA sequence: TGTGCCAGCAGTTTAGTCTCCCCTCCGGCAGGGAGGACCTACGAGCAGTACTTC. Translated: CASSLVSPPAGRTYEQYF.

The chain has TRBV7-9 and TRBJ1-1, with 8 bases matching TRBD1. J gave up 7 bases and V 5 bases, and 6 bases lay outside the gene matches. Germline values: CDR1 SEHNR, CDR2 FQNEAQ (reference sequence). The CDR3 is 13 residues long. CDR3: CASSVDREGEAFF. DNA for the CDR3: TGTGCCAGCAGCGTGGACAGGGAGGGTGAAGCTTTCTTT.

The V gene is TRBV25-1, the J gene TRBJ1-4; D gene uncertain. This CDR3 is built from 14 residues. Per the germline V gene, CDR1 is MGHDK and CDR2 is SYGVNS. Trimming removed 3 bases at V and 1 base at J, with 6 bases between. The DNA for the CDR3 is TGTGCCAGCAGTGATGGGGAAACTAATGAAAAACTGTTTTTT. Encoded protein: CASSDGETNEKLFF.

This clone is a singleton in its sample. The chain employs TRBV5-1 and TRBJ1-4; a weak D match, TRBD1 (5 bases). Germline V gene data show CDR1 as SGHRS and CDR2 as YFSETQ. V lost 0 bases and J lost 6, with 9 bases in between. The CDR3 covers 14 residues. The CDR3, as DNA: TGCGCCAGCAGCTTGGGTTTGGGACATGAAAAACTGTTTTTT. Its protein product is CASSLGLGHEKLFF.

V is TRBV7-2 and J is TRBJ2-3; D remains ambiguous. CDR1 is SGHTA, CDR2 FQGNSA, per germline. The CDR3 consists of 13 residues. V lost 5 bases and J 3 bases, leaving 9 bases between the germline ends. The CDR3 loop is CASSAQQTDTQYF. The CDR3 coding sequence is TGTGCCAGCAGCGCCCAACAGACAGATACGCAGTATTTT.

The chain employs TRBV25-1 and TRBJ1-5; D ambiguous. V was clipped by 8 bases and J by 0 bases, with 5 bases between them. Looked up from germline, CDR1 is MGHDK and CDR2 is SYGVNS. CDR3 length equals 12 residues. Here the CDR3 DNA reads TGTGCCAGCTCCTATAGCAATCAGCCCCAGCATTTT. This codes for CASSYSNQPQHF.

V gene TRBV7-6 combines with J gene TRBJ2-3, with TRBD2 identical over 8 bases. Germline values: CDR1 SGHVS, CDR2 FNYEAQ. V trimming: 2 bases; J trimming: 0 bases; junction bases outside the gene matches: 4. This CDR3 has 16 residues. The CDR3 DNA sequence: TGTGCCAGCAGCTTACGGAAGCGGGGGAGCACAGATACGCAGTATTTT. Protein product: CASSLRKRGSTDTQYF.

The CDR3 coding sequence is TGTGCCAGCAGCGACAACAGGAAAGACAGAAACACTGAAGCTTTCTTT. It translates to CASSDNRKDRNTEAFF. The chain employs TRBV13 and TRBJ1-1, with a tentative D call TRBD1 (5 bases). This CDR3 comprises 16 residues. Per germline, CDR1 PRHDT and CDR2 FYEKMQ (reference sequence). V shed 5 bases and J shed 2 bases, with 18 bases lying between them.

The rearrangement uses TRBV6-6 and TRBJ2-3, with D uncertain. CDR1 is MNHNY, CDR2 SVGAGI, per germline (reference sequence). This CDR3 has 14 amino acids. The V gene lost 0 bases and the J gene lost 3 bases, with 7 bases spanning the gap. The CDR3 protein is CASSYSDVTDTQYF. CDR3 nucleotide sequence: TGTGCCAGCAGTTACTCAGACGTGACAGATACGCAGTATTTT.

The chain has TRBV7-9 and TRBJ1-4; TRBD1 matches 8 bases. Germline CDR1 SEHNR, CDR2 FQNEAQ (reference sequence). The V segment lost 5 bases and the J segment 6 bases; nucleotides outside the gene matches: 11. CDR3 length: 16 amino acids. CDR3 sequence reads: CASSLGQGSLYEKLFF. The CDR3 DNA reads TGTGCCAGCAGCCTCGGACAGGGATCGTTATATGAAAAACTGTTTTTT.